The entry that follows covers one T cell receptor beta chain sequence. Its specificity is unknown. The data belong to a study of T cell responses to AZD1222 COVID-19 vaccine. Study-wide results and caveats: White British ancestry dominated among donors, who included more females, and clonal diversity was possibly underestimated. Spike was spanned by vaccine-associated CD4 TCRs, with dominance at 160-218 and 743-854. Among AZD1222 vaccinees, only five to seven were seropositive at baseline.

Generated by immunoSEQ multiplex PCR, the TCRdb table keeps only in-frame clones and is missing some. The table has about 120,000 clones, around 90% seen once; the top ten hold 7.5% to 9.5%. Trimming pared 5 bases from V and 6 bases from J, leaving 18 bases between. CDR3 size: 14 residues. Germline V lookup: CDR1 SGHNT, CDR2 YYREEE (reference sequence). The sample in question was peripheral blood, obtained on day 0 of AZD1222 vaccination. The genes are TRBV5-4 and TRBJ2-7, with D possibly being TRBD1 (5 bases). This clonotype was obtained from an adult in good health. CDR3 amino acids: CASSQFHRRSEQYF. CDR3 in DNA: TGTGCCAGCAGTCAATTTCACAGGCGTTCCGAGCAGTACTTC.